This T cell receptor (beta chain) was found in a study of T cell changes during pregnancy in multiple sclerosis (dated by TCRdb to between 2019 and 2020). The study in broad terms: Changes in the T cell repertoire over the course of pregnancy were examined in this study in women with multiple sclerosis.

Library preparation employed the immunoSEQ multiplex PCR assay. Entries here come from immuneACCESS through TCRdb and include only in-frame sequences with V and J called. Some clones fail to appear in such tables; in the studies checked, an unresolved V gene covers under half of the shortfall, and the cause of the remainder is unknown. For this sample there are some 56,000 clones; about 93% appear just once. The ten largest clones represent less than 3.5% of the sample. Concerning this clone itself: Its antigen is still unknown. The record has no base qualities; no much larger clone is one base away.

V was cut back by 0 bases and J by 1 base, leaving a gap of 7 bases between them. The germline V gene supplies CDR1 SGHRS and CDR2 YFSETQ. The CDR3 runs 14 residues from the cysteine to the phenylalanine. Only the CDR3 portion is preserved as DNA: 42 bases, with reading frame beginning at the first base. The rearranged chain carries TRBV5-1 and TRBJ2-5; the D region possibly corresponds to TRBD1 (5 bases align). This material consisted of peripheral blood, taken in the third trimester of pregnancy. This clonotype originated in a female donor in good health, enrolled as a control in a pregnancy study. The bases are TGCGCCAGCAGCTTGGAGACAGTCCAAGAGACCCAGTACTTC. Its protein product is CASSLETVQETQYF.